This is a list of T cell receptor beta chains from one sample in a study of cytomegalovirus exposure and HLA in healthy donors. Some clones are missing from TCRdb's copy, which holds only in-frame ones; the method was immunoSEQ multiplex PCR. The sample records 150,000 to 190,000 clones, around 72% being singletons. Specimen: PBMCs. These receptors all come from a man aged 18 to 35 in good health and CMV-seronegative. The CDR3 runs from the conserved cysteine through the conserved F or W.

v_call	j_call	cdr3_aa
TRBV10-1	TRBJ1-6	CASSEGGVGHRNSPLHF
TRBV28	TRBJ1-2	CASSLLSPRTGYGYTF
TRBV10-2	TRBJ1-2	CASSETDSGYTF
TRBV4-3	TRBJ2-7	CASSQAYRARNEQYF
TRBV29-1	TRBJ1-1	CSELTGGGVAFF
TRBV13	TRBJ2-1	CASSPETSHEQFF
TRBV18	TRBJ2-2	CASSPRTGPNTGELFF
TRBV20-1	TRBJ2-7	CSASYYEQYF
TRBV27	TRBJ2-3	CASSLSLADTQYF
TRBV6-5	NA	CASSYEASGAYEQYF
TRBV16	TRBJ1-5	CASSQTPSTRGVEPQHF
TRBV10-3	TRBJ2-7	CAISVAGPGEQYF
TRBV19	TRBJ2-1	CASSIAYAGLSEQFF
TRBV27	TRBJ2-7	CASSSPGAPHYEQYF